The 26 T cell receptor beta chains below come from one sample, sequenced in a study of CD8+ T cells in alopecia areata. RNA extraction and reverse transcription yielded cDNA as sequencing template. Clones were sequenced by immunoSEQ multiplex PCR, and TCRdb holds only the in-frame ones, with some missing. Of 200,000 or so clones listed, 50% to 60% are singletons. Sequences were derived from CD4+ T cells sorted from blood, sampled at week 0. Every receptor here comes from a human donor with alopecia areata.

The V gene is TRBV11-2, the J gene TRBJ2-5; D may be TRBD1 (6 bases). Deletions cut 7 bases from V and 2 bases from J, with 11 bases between. Germline V lookup: CDR1 SGHAT, CDR2 FQNNGV. The CDR3 contains 13 residues. CDR3 region: CASTHRVQETQYF. CDR3 DNA sequence: TGTGCCAGCACCCACAGGGTTCAAGAGACCCAGTACTTC.

V is TRBV2 and J is TRBJ2-3; D is possibly TRBD2 (6 bases). Trimming took 0 bases from V and 0 from J, leaving 10 bases between them. This CDR3 region has 16 residues. Germline values: CDR1 SNHLY, CDR2 FYNNEI. The CDR3 region is CASSEALRGSTDTQYF. CDR3 sequence (DNA): TGTGCCAGCAGTGAAGCGCTTCGGGGGAGCACAGATACGCAGTATTTT.

The table lists this clone with a count of one. This rearrangement joins TRBV5-4 to TRBJ2-7; D uncertain. Germline lookup yields CDR1 SGHNT and CDR2 YYREEE (reference sequence). V shed 3 bases and J shed 1 base, with 11 bases lying between them. This CDR3 contains 14 residues. The CDR3 sequence is CASSSGSTSYEQYF. CDR3 nucleotides: TGTGCCAGCAGCTCCGGCTCGACTTCCTACGAGCAGTACTTC.

The chain is built from TRBV25-1 and TRBJ1-2; TRBD1 is a possible D gene (5 bases). The V end was cut by 1 base, the J end by 4 bases, with 10 bases between. Germline V gene lookup returns CDR1 MGHDK and CDR2 SYGVNS. This CDR3 has 14 amino acids. CDR3 sequence: CASSEWGPRYGYTF. The CDR3 region has the DNA TGTGCCAGCAGTGAATGGGGCCCGCGCTATGGCTACACCTTC.

This clone was found a few times. A junction end diverges from the germline sequence, so it may reflect a read error. This chain joins TRBV5-1 and TRBJ2-5, with D perhaps assigned TRBD1 or TRBD2 (6 bases each). The CDR3 sequence is 14 residues long. CDR1 and CDR2 from the germline V gene are SGHRS and YFSETQ. CDR3 in DNA: TGCGCCAGCAGTTTGGACGGGAGAGGGGGGACCCAGTACTTC. Translation gives CASSLDGRGGTQYF.

This sequence joins TRBV28 and TRBJ1-2, with 10 bases aligning to TRBD1. V lost 5 bases and J lost 2; bases outside the gene matches: 5. The germline V gene has CDR1 MDHEN and CDR2 SYDVKM. There are 15 residues in the CDR3. CDR3 in amino acids: CASSLQDRGNYGYTF. The CDR3 nucleotides are TGTGCCAGCAGTCTCCAGGACAGGGGGAACTATGGCTACACCTTC.

The chain is built from TRBV15 and TRBJ2-5; D call uncertain. Germline-derived CDR1 and CDR2 are LNHNV and YYDKDF (reference sequence). The CDR3 contains 14 residues. The ends were cut back, 1 base at V and 2 bases at J, with 8 bases in the middle. The CDR3 is CATSRGRDQETQYF. CDR3 DNA: TGTGCCACCAGCAGAGGAAGGGATCAAGAGACCCAGTACTTC. Full variable domain (missing parts from reference TRBV15 and TRBJ2-5): DAMVIQNPRYQVTQFGKPVTLSCSQTLNHNVMYWYQQKSSQAPKLLFHYYDKDFNNEADTPDNFQSRRPNTSFCFLDIRSPGLGDTAMYLCATSRGRDQETQYFGPGTRLLVL.

This clone was counted between two and nine times. The chain links TRBV7-3 to TRBJ2-7, with TRBD2 matching over 11 bases. Trimming cost V 11 bases and J 3 bases; bases outside gene matches: 9. Germline CDR1 SGHTA, CDR2 FQGTGA. The CDR3 runs 14 residues. The CDR3, as DNA: TGTGCCGAGCTGTGGACTAGCGGGCTCTACGAGCAGTACTTC. It is translated as CAELWTSGLYEQYF. The full variable domain, completed using reference TRBV7-3 and TRBJ2-7, is GAGVSQTPSNKVTEKGKYVELRCDPISGHTALYWYRQSLGQGPEFLIYFQGTGAADDSGLPNDRFFAVRPEGSVSTLKIQRTERGDSAVYLCAELWTSGLYEQYFGPGTRLTVT.

CDR3 DNA sequence: TGTGCCTGGAGGGACAGGGGGTTGAACAATCAGCCCCAGCATTTT. It is translated as CAWRDRGLNNQPQHF. The chain is built from TRBV30 and TRBJ1-5; the match to TRBD1 covers 10 bases. Germline V lookup: CDR1 GTSNPN, CDR2 SVGIG (reference sequence). Unmatched junction bases numbered 5, after V lost 3 bases and J lost 3 bases. The CDR3 covers 15 residues.

V and J are TRBV6-1 and TRBJ1-1; TRBD1 might be the D (5 bases). The CDR3 loop spans 14 amino acids. Between the trimmed V and J ends, which lost 0 bases and 2 bases, there was a span of 7 bases. CDR1 and CDR2 from the germline V gene are MNHNS and SASEGT. The CDR3 spells CASSEAGVNTEAFF. Here the CDR3 DNA reads TGTGCCAGCAGTGAAGCAGGGGTAAACACTGAAGCTTTCTTT.

This clone turned up a few times. This sequence joins TRBV25-1 and TRBJ2-2; D not certain. CDR1 is MGHDK and CDR2 is SYGVNS in the germline V gene. The CDR3 sequence is 14 residues long. The V end lost 5 bases, the J end lost 3 bases, and 10 bases lay between the germline ends. CDR3 in DNA: TGTGCCAGCAGTCGTACGAGTGACACCGGGGAGCTGTTTTTT. This sequence encodes CASSRTSDTGELFF.

V usage is TRBV5-4 and J usage is TRBJ2-3; unclear D gene. The germline V and J ends were trimmed by 6 bases and 3 bases, with 14 bases remaining between them. Germline V CDR1 and CDR2: SGHNT, YYREEE (reference sequence). The CDR3 has 14 amino acids. The CDR3 is CASTNWWATDTQYF. Written as DNA, the CDR3 is TGTGCCAGCACTAACTGGTGGGCTACAGATACGCAGTATTTT.

This clone turned up a few times. The chain recombines TRBV30 with TRBJ2-1; 10 bases are shared with TRBD2. J was trimmed by 4 bases and V by 3 bases; bases with no gene match: 15. Germline CDR1 and CDR2: GTSNPN and SVGIG (reference sequence). There are 18 residues in the CDR3. CDR3 nucleotides: TGTGCCTGGAGCGTTCCATGGGGGTCTAGCGGGAGTTACAATGAGCAGTTCTTC. Amino acid sequence: CAWSVPWGSSGSYNEQFF. Looking up the rest from reference TRBV30 and TRBJ2-1 gives the full variable domain: SQTIHQWPATLVQPVGSPLSLECTVEGTSNPNLYWYRQAAGRGLQLLFYSVGIGQISSEVPQNLSASRPQDRQFILSSKKLLLSDSGFYLCAWSVPWGSSGSYNEQFFGPGTRLTVL.

The V and J genes are TRBV30 and TRBJ2-5; 8 bases map to TRBD1. The trim removed 8 bases at V and 0 bases at J, leaving 5 bases unmatched. The germline CDR1 and CDR2 sequences are GTSNPN and SVGIG (reference sequence). This CDR3 contains 13 residues. This CDR3 is CAISGGNQETQYF. Here the CDR3 DNA reads TGTGCCATTTCAGGGGGCAACCAAGAGACCCAGTACTTC.

The chain recombines TRBV7-2 with TRBJ1-2, with 7 nucleotides matching TRBD1. V shed 5 bases and J 4 bases; nucleotides not matched to a gene: 10. In germline, CDR1 is SGHTA, CDR2 FQGNSA. The CDR3 is made up of 15 amino acids. This chain's CDR3 is CASSPRGQAGYGYTF. In DNA, the CDR3 is TGTGCCAGCAGCCCCCGAGGACAGGCGGGCTATGGCTACACCTTC.

The chain carries TRBV4-1 and TRBJ2-7, with 8 positions matching TRBD1. Germline CDR1 reads MGHRA; CDR2 reads YSYEKL. V shed 4 bases and J 7 bases; nucleotides not matched to a gene: 12. This CDR3 spans 15 amino acids. The chain's CDR3 is CASSPHGQGAGEQYF. The CDR3 coding sequence is TGCGCCAGCAGCCCCCACGGGCAGGGGGCAGGGGAGCAGTACTTC.

Only a few counts were recorded for this clone. The CDR3 sequence is CASSEALHSQETQYF. For the CDR3, the DNA is TGTGCCAGCAGTGAAGCGCTGCACTCCCAAGAGACCCAGTACTTC. The chain joins TRBV2 to TRBJ2-5; no reliable D call. V was cut by 0 bases and J by 1 base, with 9 bases left in between. The germline V gene has CDR1 SNHLY and CDR2 FYNNEI. The CDR3 runs to 15 residues.

The chain joins TRBV4-1 to TRBJ1-2, with 10 bases matching TRBD1. CDR1 MGHRA and CDR2 YSYEKL come from the germline V gene. J was trimmed by 2 bases and V by 4 bases; bases with no gene match: 10. CDR3 length: 17 amino acids. CDR3 coding DNA: TGCGCCAGCAGCCCCCAAAGTGGGGGACAGGGGAACTATGGCTACACCTTC. Residues: CASSPQSGGQGNYGYTF.

The rearrangement links TRBV30 to TRBJ2-1; D possibly corresponds to TRBD1 (5 bases). The CDR3 totals 13 residues. V lost 2 bases to trimming and J lost 4 bases, with 9 bases between them. Looked up from germline, CDR1 is GTSNPN and CDR2 is SVGIG (reference sequence). The CDR3 region has the DNA TGTGCCTGGAGTAGCGACAGATACAATGAGCAGTTCTTC. Protein: CAWSSDRYNEQFF.

This clone has a handful of counts. The rearrangement uses TRBV7-2 and TRBJ1-2; the D is unclear. Germline-derived CDR1 and CDR2 are SGHTA and FQGNSA. The V and J ends lost 2 bases and 4 bases respectively, with 11 bases between them. The CDR3 loop spans 14 amino acids. This CDR3 is CASSLRQFGYGYTF. In nucleotides, the CDR3 is TGTGCCAGCAGCTTAAGGCAGTTCGGCTATGGCTACACCTTC.

The chain has TRBV5-4 and TRBJ2-4; D not resolved. The germline V gene encodes CDR1 SGHNT and CDR2 YYREEE (reference sequence). The germline V and J ends were trimmed by 4 bases and 9 bases, with 11 bases remaining between them. This CDR3 is 12 amino acids long. The CDR3 protein is CASSKGGGIQYF. The CDR3 nucleotides read TGTGCCAGCAGCAAGGGTGGCGGCATTCAGTACTTC.

The chain joins TRBV19 to TRBJ2-3, with D tentatively TRBD1 (6 bases). Germline-derived CDR1 and CDR2 are LNHDA and SQIVND (reference sequence). The V and J ends lost 2 bases and 2 bases respectively, with 8 bases between them. CDR3 length: 14 residues. The DNA of the CDR3 is TGTGCCAGTAGTATAACAGGGACCACAGATACGCAGTATTTT. This translates into CASSITGTTDTQYF.

The genes are TRBV5-1 and TRBJ1-1; D gene ambiguous. CDR3 size: 13 residues. Germline CDR1 reads SGHRS; CDR2 reads YFSETQ. V was clipped by 0 bases and J by 1 base, with 4 bases between them. This chain's CDR3 is CASSLAKNTEAFF. CDR3 coding DNA: TGCGCCAGCAGCTTGGCAAAGAACACTGAAGCTTTCTTT.

V gene TRBV2 combines with J gene TRBJ2-6; perhaps TRBD1 as D (7 bases). Germline values: CDR1 SNHLY, CDR2 FYNNEI. The length of the CDR3 is 14 residues. Trimming took 8 bases from V and 4 from J, leaving 12 bases between them. Here the CDR3 DNA reads TGTGCCAGCGCCAGGGGGGCAGGGGCCAACGTCCTGACTTTC. This gives the protein CASARGAGANVLTF.

As regards this clone: The same CDR3 is also encoded by other DNA sequences in this sample. The chain employs TRBV5-1 and TRBJ2-3, with D tentatively TRBD1 (6 bases). This CDR3 has 14 residues. From germline, CDR1 is SGHRS and CDR2 YFSETQ. V shed 2 bases and J shed 2 bases, with 9 bases lying between them. In nucleotides, the CDR3 is TGCGCCAGCAGCTTACAGGGATCCACAGATACGCAGTATTTT. Its translation: CASSLQGSTDTQYF.

The gene calls are TRBV10-3 and TRBJ1-1; D remains ambiguous. The CDR3 contains 13 residues. CDR1 ENHRY and CDR2 SYGVKD come from the germline V gene. The ends were cut back, 5 bases at V and 2 bases at J, with 9 bases in the middle. The CDR3 DNA reads as TGTGCCATCAGTTCTTGGGGAAACACTGAAGCTTTCTTT. It is translated as CAISSWGNTEAFF.